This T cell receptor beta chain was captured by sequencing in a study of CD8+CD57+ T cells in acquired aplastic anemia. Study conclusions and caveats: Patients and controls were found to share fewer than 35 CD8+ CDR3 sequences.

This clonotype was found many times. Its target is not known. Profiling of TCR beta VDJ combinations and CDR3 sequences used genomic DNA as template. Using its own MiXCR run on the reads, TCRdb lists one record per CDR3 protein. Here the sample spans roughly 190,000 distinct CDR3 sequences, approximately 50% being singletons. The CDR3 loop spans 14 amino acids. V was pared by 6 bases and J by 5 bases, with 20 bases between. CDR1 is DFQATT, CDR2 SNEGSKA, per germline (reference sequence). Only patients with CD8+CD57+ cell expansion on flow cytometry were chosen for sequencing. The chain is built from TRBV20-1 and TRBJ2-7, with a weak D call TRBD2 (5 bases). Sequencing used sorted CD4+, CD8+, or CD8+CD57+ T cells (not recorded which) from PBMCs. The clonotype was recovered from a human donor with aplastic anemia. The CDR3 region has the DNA TGCAGTGCCCGGGGTGGGCCCTCCTTTAACGAGCAGTACTTC. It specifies CSARGGPSFNEQYF.